This T cell receptor beta chain was identified in a study of T-cell memory formation after mild COVID-19. Whole-study context: TCR clusters were mostly confined to one donor each.

This CDR3 comprises 15 residues. The V and J ends lost 3 bases and 4 bases, in that order; junction bases with no gene match: 6. In germline, CDR1 is LGHNA, CDR2 YSLEER. From the 5' RACE reads, TCRdb called clonotypes with MiXCR, one entry per CDR3 protein. The sample lists tens of thousands of distinct CDR3 sequences, approximately 15% occurring once. This clonotype was observed many times. Its specificity is unknown. Notes on the study in general: CD4+ bias marked clones expanding day 15 to 37, unlike balanced contracting clones. Among CD4+ contracting clones, most were CM and EM, and CD8+ ones EMRA.

This chain uses TRBV4-3 with TRBJ2-3, with 8 bases aligning to TRBD1. Sequencing used PBMCs or a T cell subset sorted from them (not recorded which). The origin of this receptor is a man younger than 35 who had mild COVID-19 (a few samples of this study predate the infection). Cell type and time point are not known. The CDR3 here is CASSHRQGQADTQYF. The DNA for the CDR3 is TGCGCCAGCAGCCATAGACAGGGGCAGGCAGATACGCAGTATTTT.